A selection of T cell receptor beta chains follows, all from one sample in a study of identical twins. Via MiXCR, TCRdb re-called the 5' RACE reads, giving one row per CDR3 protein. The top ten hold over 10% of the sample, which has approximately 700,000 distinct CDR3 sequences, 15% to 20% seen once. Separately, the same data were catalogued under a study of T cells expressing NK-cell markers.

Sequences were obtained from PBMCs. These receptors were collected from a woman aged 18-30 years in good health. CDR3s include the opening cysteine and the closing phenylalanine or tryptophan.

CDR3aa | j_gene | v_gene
CASSPGGARHNEQFF | TRBJ2-1 | TRBV4-2
CSARDRDRGYEQFF | TRBJ2-1 | TRBV20-1
CASSRDSLRSYEQYF | TRBJ2-7 | TRBV7-9
CSASDTSGSSSYNEQFF | TRBJ2-1 | TRBV20-1
CATSRAGGTGGETQYF | TRBJ2-5 | TRBV15
CASSQAPSRDTQYF | TRBJ2-3 | TRBV3-1
CASSYGQEYGYTF | TRBJ1-2 | TRBV7-9
CASSLEYGPGELFF | TRBJ2-2 | TRBV13
CASSSDLLPGAQYF | TRBJ2-5 | TRBV11-3
CASSYSGRVRSYNEQFF | TRBJ2-1 | TRBV6-5
CASSSYPRATATDTQYF | TRBJ2-3 | TRBV11-2
CASNTKQGFDEAFF | TRBJ1-1 | TRBV21-1
CSAPDRLKAFF | TRBJ1-1 | TRBV20-1
CASISGYTEAFF | TRBJ1-1 | TRBV7-8
CASSQEGTSAINEQFF | TRBJ2-1 | TRBV4-3